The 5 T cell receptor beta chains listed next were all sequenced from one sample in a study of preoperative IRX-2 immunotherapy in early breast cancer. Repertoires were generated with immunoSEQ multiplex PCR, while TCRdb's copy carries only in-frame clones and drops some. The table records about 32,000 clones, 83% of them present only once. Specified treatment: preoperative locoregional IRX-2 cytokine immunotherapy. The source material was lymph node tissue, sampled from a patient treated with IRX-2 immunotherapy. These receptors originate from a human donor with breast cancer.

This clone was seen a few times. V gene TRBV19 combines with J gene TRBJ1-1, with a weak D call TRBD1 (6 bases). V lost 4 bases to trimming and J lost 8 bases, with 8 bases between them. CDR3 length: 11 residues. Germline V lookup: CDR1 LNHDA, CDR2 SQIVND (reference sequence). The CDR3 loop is CASSTGTEAFF. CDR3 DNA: TGTGCCAGTAGTACCGGGACAGAAGCTTTCTTT.

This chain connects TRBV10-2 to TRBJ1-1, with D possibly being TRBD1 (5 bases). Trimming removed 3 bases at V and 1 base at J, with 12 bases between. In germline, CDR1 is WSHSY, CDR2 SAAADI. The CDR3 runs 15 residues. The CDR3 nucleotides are TGCGCCAGCAGTGAATCTAAAAGGGGGAACACTGAAGCTTTCTTT. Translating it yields CASSESKRGNTEAFF.

In DNA form, the CDR3 reads TGTGCCAGCTCACGGGACCGCAACTATGGCTACACCTTC. It encodes CASSRDRNYGYTF. The J gene is TRBJ1-2, the V gene TRBV18, with D tentatively TRBD1 (5 bases). This CDR3 contains 13 residues. Per the germline V gene, CDR1 is KGHSH and CDR2 is LQKENI. V was trimmed by 4 bases and J by 2 bases, leaving 8 bases between them.

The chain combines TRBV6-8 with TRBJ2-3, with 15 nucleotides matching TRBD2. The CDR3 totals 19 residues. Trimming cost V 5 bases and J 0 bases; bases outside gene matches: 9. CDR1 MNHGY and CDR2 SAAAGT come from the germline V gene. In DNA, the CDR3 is TGTGCCAGCAGTACGCCGGGACTAGCGGGGGGCAAAAGCACAGATACGCAGTATTTT. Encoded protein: CASSTPGLAGGKSTDTQYF.

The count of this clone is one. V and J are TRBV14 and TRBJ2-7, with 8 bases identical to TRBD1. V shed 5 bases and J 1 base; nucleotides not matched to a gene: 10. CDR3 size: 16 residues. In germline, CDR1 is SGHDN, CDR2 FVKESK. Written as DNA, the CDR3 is TGTGCCAGCAGCAACCGACAGGGGTCTTTGTCCTACGAGCAGTACTTC. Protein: CASSNRQGSLSYEQYF.